This T cell receptor (beta chain) came from a study of shared clonotypes between healthy human individuals (dated by TCRdb to the early 2020s). Background on the whole study: The cohort included three men and two women between 18 and 49 years of age. Each donor's leukapheresis produced roughly between roughly 0.85 and 10 billion PBMCs. Different laboratories and diverse techniques were used to prepare libraries and sequence TCR repertoires, to increase sequencing depth and limit assay-specific biases. For each donor, CD4 naive and CD4 memory were each run on three plates, CD8 naive on two plates, and CD8 memory on one plate. To estimate repertoire size and how much clonotype sharing occurs between individuals, the study deeply sequenced the blood TCR repertoires of five healthy adults. What the authors observed across the whole study: Naive subsets generally had larger estimated clonotype richness than memory subsets. Sampling was limited to blood, and TCR repertoires in tissue likely differ from TCR repertoires in blood. Rarefaction of sorted-subset datasets indicated incomplete sequencing despite the large sequencing depth. Pairwise subsampling led to the expectation that sequencing depth would affect the degree of clonotype sharing among donors. The small number of donors limited the genetic and exposure-history diversity represented. Sharing across several donors was observed for about 5% of naive CD4, 3% to 3.5% of naive CD8, roughly 2.3% of memory CD4, and over 0.3% of memory CD8 clonotypes. Compared with non-shared clonotypes, clonotypes shared by all four sorted-subset donors had higher generation probabilities.

Donors were healthy HIV-negative adults with no recently reported acute infections or vaccinations. Every donor was a Caucasian adult residing in Nashville, Tennessee, USA. CD4+ T cells were enriched through magnetic negative selection, after which naive cells were positively selected on CD45RA and the remaining negative fraction served as the memory subset. After blood collection by leukapheresis, PBMCs were isolated using Ficoll-Histopaque density gradient centrifugation and then cryopreserved in the vapor phase of liquid nitrogen. Analytical flow cytometry was used to check the purity and quantity of every magnetically sorted T cell population. From each sorted fraction, genomic DNA was isolated and quantified by UV absorbance on a Nanodrop 2000c. Using the deep immunoSEQ assay, multiplex PCR amplified TCR CDR3 regions from genomic DNA. For each cell subset, the extracted genomic DNA was distributed evenly across all wells of several immunoSEQ 96-well plates, and each plate served as one replicate. For sorted subsets, around 0.2 ug of genomic DNA, equivalent to 30,000 or so T cell genomes, went into each replicate PCR. Purified libraries were quantified with a Qubit 3.0 fluorometer, sized on a Bioanalyzer 2100, and re-quantified with the KAPA Library Quantification kit. Each immunoSEQ 96-well plate was sequenced on its own single-read 150-cycle Illumina NextSeq 550 flow cell. The authors' pipeline ran thus. Because only junctional sequences without quality scores were contained in the immunoSEQ output, filtering matching that applied to full-length reads could not be performed. Sequences were annotated with PyIR, a Python wrapper for IgBLAST v1.9, and V/J genes and CDR3 were assigned using IMGT germline references. Reads with weak V/J assignments (E-value above 1e-6), missing CDR3, stop codons, out-of-frame junctions, or ambiguous translated residues were removed. A V3J clonotype was defined by an identical inferred V gene, J gene, and CDR3 amino acid sequence. Percentage overlap between repertoires was calculated by dividing the number of shared unique clonotypes by the size of the smaller repertoire. Three approaches were used to assess repertoire richness: RTK rarefaction, the Chao1 estimator, and Recon v2.1 estimates of unobserved clonotypes. Generation probabilities were computed with OLGA for all TCRbeta clonotypes obtained by the gDNA method from a handful of donors. TCRdb re-hosts the immuneACCESS table, in-frame sequences only. Its copies lack some clones; in the studies checked, an unresolved V gene accounts for under half of them, and the cause for the rest is not known. The V and J calls and clone size are taken from that table; D and trimming were inferred from the DNA. The table for this sample lists about 2.3 million clones; under 95% of them were counted only once. The leading ten clones occupy about 0.41% of the sample.

The CDR3 holds 15 amino acids from the cysteine to the phenylalanine. CDR3 DNA only is kept here, 45 bases in frame from base 1. CDR1 is given as SEHNR and CDR2 as FQNEAQ, both from the germline V gene (reference sequence). V gives up 4 bases and J gives up 0 bases, and the segment between their germline ends measures 10 bases. As for this clone: Its antigen remains undetermined. Base qualities are missing; no much larger clone stands one base away.

This TCR was sampled from a young man in good health. Some clones in this sample may be carry-over from other donors' samples. The material sequenced was naive CD4+ T cells from PBMCs. Interpreted using the paper, the cell subset or site label stands for: CD45RA+ positively selected. The chain is made from TRBV7-9 and TRBJ1-3; no confident D gene assignment can be made. The CDR3 reads as follows: CASSSTDPSGNTIYF. The nucleotide sequence reads as follows: TGTGCCAGCAGCTCGACGGACCCCTCTGGAAACACCATATATTTT.